The table lists the clone carrying this T cell receptor (beta chain) with many counts. With MiXCR, TCRdb reprocessed the PCR reads. The table lists about 16,000 clones, approximately 30% of them singletons, with roughly 13% in the top ten. The CDR3 totals 14 residues. V dropped 5 bases and J dropped 2; count of bases not matched to a gene: 2. Germline-derived CDR1 and CDR2 are DFQATT and SNEGSKA (reference sequence). This sample is part of a study of metastatic and nonmetastatic thyroid tumors. All patients reached thyroid surgery having received no treatment beforehand. The rearrangement joins TRBV20-1 to TRBJ2-1; 11 nucleotides align to TRBD2. Source material: tumor tissue. This TCR was sampled from a male donor with papillary thyroid cancer or a benign thyroid nodule (not recorded which). Some clones in this sample may be carry-over from other donors' samples. CDR3 sequence (DNA): TGCAGTGCTCTGACTAGCGGGACCTACAATGAGCAGTTCTTC. As protein: CSALTSGTYNEQFF.